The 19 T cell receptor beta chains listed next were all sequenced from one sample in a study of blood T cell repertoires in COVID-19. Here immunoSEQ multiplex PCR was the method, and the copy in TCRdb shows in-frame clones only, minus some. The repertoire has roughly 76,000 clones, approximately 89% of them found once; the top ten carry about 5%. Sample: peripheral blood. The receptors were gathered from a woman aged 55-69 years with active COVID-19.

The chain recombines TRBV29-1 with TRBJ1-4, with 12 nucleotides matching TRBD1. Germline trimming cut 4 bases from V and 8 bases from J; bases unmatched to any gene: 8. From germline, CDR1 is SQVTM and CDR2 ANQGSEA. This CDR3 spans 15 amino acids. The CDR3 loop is CSVGGQGAGSEKLFF. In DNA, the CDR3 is TGCAGCGTTGGGGGACAGGGGGCGGGAAGCGAAAAACTGTTTTTT.

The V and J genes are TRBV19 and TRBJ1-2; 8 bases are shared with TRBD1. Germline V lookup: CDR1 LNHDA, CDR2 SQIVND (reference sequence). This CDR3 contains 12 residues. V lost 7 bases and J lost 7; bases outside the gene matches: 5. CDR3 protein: CASKDRVGGYTF. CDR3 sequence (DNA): TGTGCCAGTAAGGACAGGGTGGGTGGCTACACCTTC.

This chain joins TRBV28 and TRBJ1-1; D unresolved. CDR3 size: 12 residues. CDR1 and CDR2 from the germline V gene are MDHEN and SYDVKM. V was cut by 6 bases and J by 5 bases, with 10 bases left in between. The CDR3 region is CASSVMETEAFF. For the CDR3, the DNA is TGTGCCAGCAGCGTAATGGAGACTGAAGCTTTCTTT. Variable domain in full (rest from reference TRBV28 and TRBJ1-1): DVKVTQSSRYLVKRTGEKVFLECVQDMDHENMFWYRQDPGLGLRLIYFSYDVKMKEKGDIPEGYSVSREKKERFSLILESASTNQTSMYLCASSVMETEAFFGQGTRLTVV.

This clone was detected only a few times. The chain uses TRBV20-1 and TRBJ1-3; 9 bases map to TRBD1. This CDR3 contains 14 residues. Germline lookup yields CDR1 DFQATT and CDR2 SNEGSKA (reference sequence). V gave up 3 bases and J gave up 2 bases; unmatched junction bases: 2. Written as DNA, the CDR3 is TGCAGTGCTAGTGACAGGGGGACTGGAAACACCATATATTTT. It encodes CSASDRGTGNTIYF.

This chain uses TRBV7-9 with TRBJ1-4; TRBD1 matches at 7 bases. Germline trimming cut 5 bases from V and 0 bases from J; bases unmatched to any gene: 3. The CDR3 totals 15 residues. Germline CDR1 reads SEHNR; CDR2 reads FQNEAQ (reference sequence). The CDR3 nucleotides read TGTGCCAGCAGCCACAGGGGTGCAACTAATGAAAAACTGTTTTTT. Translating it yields CASSHRGATNEKLFF.

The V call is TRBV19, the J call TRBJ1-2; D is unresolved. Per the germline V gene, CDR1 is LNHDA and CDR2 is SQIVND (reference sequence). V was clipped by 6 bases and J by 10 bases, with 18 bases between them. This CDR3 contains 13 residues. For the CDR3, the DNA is TGTGCCAGTAGAATAACGGGGTCCGACCCCTACACCTTC. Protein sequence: CASRITGSDPYTF.

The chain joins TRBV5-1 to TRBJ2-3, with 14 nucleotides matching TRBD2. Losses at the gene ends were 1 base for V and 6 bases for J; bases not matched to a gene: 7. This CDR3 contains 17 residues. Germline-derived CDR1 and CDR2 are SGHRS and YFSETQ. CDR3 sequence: CASSLIGTSGSVDTQYF. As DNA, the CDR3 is TGCGCCAGCAGCTTGATTGGGACTAGCGGGAGCGTTGATACGCAGTATTTT.

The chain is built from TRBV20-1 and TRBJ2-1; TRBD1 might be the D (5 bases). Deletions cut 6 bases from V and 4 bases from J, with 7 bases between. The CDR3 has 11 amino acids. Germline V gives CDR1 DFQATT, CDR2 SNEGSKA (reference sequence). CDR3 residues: CSADSYNEQFF. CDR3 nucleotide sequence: TGCAGTGCCGACAGTTACAATGAGCAGTTCTTC.

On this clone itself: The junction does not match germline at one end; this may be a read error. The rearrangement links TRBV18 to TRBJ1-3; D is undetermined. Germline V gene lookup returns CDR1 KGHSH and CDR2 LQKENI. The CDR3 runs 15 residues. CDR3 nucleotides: TGTGCCAGTTCACCAATCTCCCAAATGGAGGGCACCATATATTTT. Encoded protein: CASSPISQMEGTIYF. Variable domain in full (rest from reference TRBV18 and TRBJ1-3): NAGVMQNPRHLVRRRGQEARLRCSPMKGHSHVYWYRQLPEEGLKFMVYLQKENIIDESGMPKERFSAEFPKEGPSILRIQQVVRGDSAAYFCASSPISQMEGTIYFGEGSWLTVV.

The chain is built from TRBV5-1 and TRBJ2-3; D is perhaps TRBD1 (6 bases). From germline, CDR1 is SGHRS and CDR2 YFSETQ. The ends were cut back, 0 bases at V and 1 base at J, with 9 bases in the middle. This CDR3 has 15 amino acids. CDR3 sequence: CASSLGAGGTDTQYF. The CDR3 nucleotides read TGCGCCAGCAGCTTGGGAGCAGGGGGCACAGATACGCAGTATTTT.

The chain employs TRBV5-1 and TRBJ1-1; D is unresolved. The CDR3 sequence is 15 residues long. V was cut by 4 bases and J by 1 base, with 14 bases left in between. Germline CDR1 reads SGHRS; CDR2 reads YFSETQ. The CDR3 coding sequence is TGCGCCAGCAGCACGGACTCTATCAAGAACACTGAAGCTTTCTTT. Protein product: CASSTDSIKNTEAFF.

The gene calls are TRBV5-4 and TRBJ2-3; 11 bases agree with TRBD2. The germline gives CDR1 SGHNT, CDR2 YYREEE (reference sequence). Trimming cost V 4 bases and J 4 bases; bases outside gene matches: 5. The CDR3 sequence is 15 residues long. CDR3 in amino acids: CASSPSGRSADTQYF. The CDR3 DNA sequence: TGTGCCAGCAGCCCTAGCGGGAGGAGCGCAGATACGCAGTATTTT.

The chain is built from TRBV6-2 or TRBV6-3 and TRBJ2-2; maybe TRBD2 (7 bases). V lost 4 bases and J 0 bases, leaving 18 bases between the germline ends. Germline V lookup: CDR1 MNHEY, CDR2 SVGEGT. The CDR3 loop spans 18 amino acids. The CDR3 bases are TGTGCCAGCAGTTTCAGGGGACTAACCGACGCGAACACCGGGGAGCTGTTTTTT. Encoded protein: CASSFRGLTDANTGELFF.

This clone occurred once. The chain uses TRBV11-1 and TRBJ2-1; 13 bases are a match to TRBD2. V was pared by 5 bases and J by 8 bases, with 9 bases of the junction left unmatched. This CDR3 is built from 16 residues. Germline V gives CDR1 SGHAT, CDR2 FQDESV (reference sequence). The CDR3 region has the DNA TGTGCCAGCAGCGGCGCCGGGACTAGCGGGAATCATGAGCAGTTCTTC. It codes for CASSGAGTSGNHEQFF.

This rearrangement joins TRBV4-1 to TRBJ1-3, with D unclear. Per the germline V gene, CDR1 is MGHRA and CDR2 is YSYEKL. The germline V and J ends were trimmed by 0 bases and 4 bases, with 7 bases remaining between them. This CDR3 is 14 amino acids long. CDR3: CASSQDARGNTIYF. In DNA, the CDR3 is TGCGCCAGCAGCCAAGATGCTAGGGGAAACACCATATATTTT.

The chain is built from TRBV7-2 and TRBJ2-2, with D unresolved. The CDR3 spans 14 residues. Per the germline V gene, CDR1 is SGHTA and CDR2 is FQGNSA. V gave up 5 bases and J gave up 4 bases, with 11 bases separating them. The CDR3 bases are TGTGCCAGCAGCCCTCTTTTGTTCACCGGGGAGCTGTTTTTT. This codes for CASSPLLFTGELFF.

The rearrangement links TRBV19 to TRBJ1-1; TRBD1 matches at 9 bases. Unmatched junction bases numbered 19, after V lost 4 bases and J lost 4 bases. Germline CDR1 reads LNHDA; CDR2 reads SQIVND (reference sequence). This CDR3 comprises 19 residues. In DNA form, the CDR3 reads TGTGCCAGTAGTAAATCCCTAGGACAGGGGTTTACAGACGGCACTGAAGCTTTCTTT. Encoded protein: CASSKSLGQGFTDGTEAFF.

In nucleotides, the CDR3 is TGTGCCAGCACCTACCGACAGGGAAACTACGAGCAGTACTTC. Translating it yields CASTYRQGNYEQYF. The chain is built from TRBV6-5 and TRBJ2-7, with 7 nucleotides matching TRBD1. V trimming: 7 bases; J trimming: 3 bases; junction bases outside the gene matches: 9. Looked up from germline, CDR1 is MNHEY and CDR2 is SVGAGI. The CDR3 has 14 residues.

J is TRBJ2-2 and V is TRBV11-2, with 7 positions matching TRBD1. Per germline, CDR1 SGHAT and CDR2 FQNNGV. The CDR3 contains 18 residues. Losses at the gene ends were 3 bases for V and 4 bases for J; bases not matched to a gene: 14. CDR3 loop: CASSFLLVRQGITGELFF. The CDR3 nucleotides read TGTGCCAGCAGCTTTCTATTGGTGCGACAGGGTATCACCGGGGAGCTGTTTTTT.